This T cell receptor (beta chain) was identified during a study of control samples from healthy donors and cancer patients. The protocol was immunoSEQ multiplex PCR, while the TCRdb copy is restricted to in-frame clones and leaves out a portion. The sample consists of some 65,000 clones, around 84% of them appearing once. Trimming cost V 6 bases and J 7 bases, with 13 bases left between them. CDR1 ENHRY and CDR2 SYGVKD come from the germline V gene. The CDR3 totals 12 residues. The sequence was obtained from a woman aged 45-59 years with lung cancer. Sequencing was performed on PBMCs. This chain uses TRBV10-3 with TRBJ2-7; D gene uncertain. CDR3 in DNA: TGTGCCATCAGCGAAGGGTTGGGGGAGCAGTACTTC. Protein sequence: CAISEGLGEQYF.